This T cell receptor (beta chain) was retrieved from a study of T cells in Graves' hyperthyroidism and ophthalmopathy. Regarding the study as a whole: Ophthalmopathy prediction by the model preceded onset by a median about 6 months.

CDR1 SEHNR and CDR2 FQNEAQ come from the germline V gene (reference sequence). The V gene lost 5 bases and the J gene lost 4 bases, with 15 bases spanning the gap. The CDR3 is made up of 14 amino acids. There are many counts of this clonotype. The antigen is unknown. Fresh peripheral blood, approximately 10 ml, yielded the PBMCs. Regions amplified from RNA transcripts were the TCR beta CDR3 regions. The TCR CDR3 was amplified in a first-round RT-PCR using the HTBI primer set. MiXCR, applied by TCRdb to the multiplex PCR reads, yields one record per CDR3 protein. The table records around 350,000 distinct CDR3 sequences, around 13% of them present only once.

This chain links TRBV7-9 with TRBJ2-7; D call uncertain. The sample consisted of blood. This receptor was identified in a woman aged 18-29 years with Graves' hyperthyroidism. In DNA, the CDR3 is TGTGCCAGCAGCCCCAAAATCGGGCCATACGAGCAGTACTTC. This codes for CASSPKIGPYEQYF.